The clone carrying this T cell receptor beta chain came up a few times. Its target is unknown. Trimming left V 4 bases short and J 4 bases short, with 9 bases between. The germline CDR1 and CDR2 sequences are SGHRS and YFSETQ. The CDR3 has 14 residues. This entry is derived from a study of CD8 T cells in ankylosing spondylitis. Making use of molecular barcodes, quantitative 5'-RACE generated TCR beta libraries. Via MiXCR, TCRdb re-called the 5' RACE reads, giving one row per CDR3 protein. The table lists about 460,000 distinct CDR3 sequences, roughly 5.3% of them singletons. Study outcomes and limitations: Peripheral blood samples showed relatively rare disease-linked clones, and these clones were CD8+. Seven to nine highly homologous variants made up a TCR beta motif that seemed to typify ankylosing spondylitis blood. There were earlier reports of some motif variants in reactive arthritis synovial fluid and blood. Clones linked to disease were reported to show significant enrichment in matched ankylosing spondylitis synovial fluid.

Sequenced: blood, either unsorted or a sorted T cell fraction (not recorded which). The rearrangement joins TRBV5-1 to TRBJ2-6, with D hard to call. This TCR was sampled from a male donor with ankylosing spondylitis. CDR3 protein: CASSASQGANVLTF. The CDR3 DNA reads as TGCGCCAGCAGCGCTTCCCAGGGGGCCAACGTCCTGACTTTC.